The sequence of this T cell receptor (beta chain) was determined in a study of T cell responses to AZD1222 COVID-19 vaccine. The data were produced by immunoSEQ multiplex PCR, yet TCRdb's version contains in-frame clones alone and is incomplete. The sample carries just under 80,000 clones, 92% recorded once. V shed 5 bases, J shed 2 bases, and the junction held 10 bases outside the gene matches. The CDR3 spans 16 residues. The germline V gene encodes CDR1 MNHEY and CDR2 SMNVEV (reference sequence). This clonotype originated in an adult who received the AZD1222 COVID-19 vaccine. The V call is TRBV27, the J call TRBJ2-7; 9 bases match TRBD1. The specimen comprised peripheral blood, sampled 28 days after the second AZD1222 dose. The CDR3 DNA follows: TGTGCCAGCAGTCCGCTCCCGGGACAGGGCGCCTACGAGCAGTACTTC. Its translation is CASSPLPGQGAYEQYF.